The T cell receptor (beta chain) described here comes from a study of T cells in Graves' hyperthyroidism and ophthalmopathy. Study outcomes and limitations: Peripheral blood also featured most of the thyroid clonotypes expanded above 0.001.

Diagnosis rested on symptoms, serum thyroxine and TRAb, thyroid ultrasound, and orbital computed tomography. From RNA transcripts, TCR beta CDR3 regions were amplified. Using the HTBI primer set, a first-round RT-PCR was run on the TCR CDR3. Via MiXCR, TCRdb re-called the multiplex PCR reads, giving one row per CDR3 protein. The table records hundreds of thousands of distinct CDR3 sequences, over 40% of them present only once. This clonotype came up many times. The antigen remains undetermined. The ends lost 3 bases at V and 13 bases at J; junction bases unmatched: 8. CDR1 and CDR2 from the germline V gene are SGHTA and FQGNSA. The CDR3 has 13 amino acids.

This clonotype was obtained from an adult man with Graves' disease, either hyperthyroidism or ophthalmopathy (not recorded which). J is TRBJ1-2 and V is TRBV7-2; 10 bases line up with TRBD1. Sequenced material: peripheral blood or thyroid tissue (not recorded which). As DNA, the CDR3 is TGTGCCAGCAGCTTGGGGGGGACAGGGGAGTGCACCTTC. This sequence encodes CASSLGGTGECTF.